This entry concerns a single T cell receptor beta chain. Its cognate antigen is unknown. Germline values: CDR1 SGHTA, CDR2 FQGNSA. Unmatched junction bases numbered 12, after V lost 4 bases and J lost 15 bases. This CDR3 has 14 residues. This record comes from a study of cytotoxic CD8 clonotypes in ibrutinib-treated CLL. Whole-study results and caveats: Private clonotypes, not public ones, expanded at ibrutinib response. Sustained-remission and progressing patients had different sampling times.

Clones were sequenced by immunoSEQ multiplex PCR, and TCRdb holds only the in-frame ones, with some missing. The sample lists a few hundred thousand clones; around four fifths were seen once. Sequenced material: PBMCs, taken before ibrutinib treatment. This sequence was found in a human donor with chronic lymphocytic leukemia. The V gene is TRBV7-2, the J gene TRBJ2-1; 10 bases match TRBD1. The chain's CDR3 is CASSSTLGQGWPFF. CDR3 bases: TGTGCCAGCAGCTCCACTCTGGGACAGGGGTGGCCGTTCTTC.